A single T cell receptor beta chain is shown here with its context. Repertoires were generated with immunoSEQ multiplex PCR, while TCRdb's copy carries only in-frame clones and drops some. The sample lists under 90,000 clones; approximately 90% were seen once. This CDR3 is 14 amino acids long. V gave up 3 bases and J gave up 3 bases, with 12 bases separating them. From germline, CDR1 is SGDLS and CDR2 YYNGEE. The data are from a study of technical replicates of blood from a handful of donors. Sequenced: T cells isolated from PBMCs. V usage is TRBV9 and J usage is TRBJ2-5; TRBD2 is a possible D gene (5 bases). This TCR was sampled from a human donor in good health. The CDR3 sequence: CASSATNTEETQYF. The DNA for the CDR3 is TGTGCCAGCAGCGCGACTAACACGGAAGAGACCCAGTACTTC.